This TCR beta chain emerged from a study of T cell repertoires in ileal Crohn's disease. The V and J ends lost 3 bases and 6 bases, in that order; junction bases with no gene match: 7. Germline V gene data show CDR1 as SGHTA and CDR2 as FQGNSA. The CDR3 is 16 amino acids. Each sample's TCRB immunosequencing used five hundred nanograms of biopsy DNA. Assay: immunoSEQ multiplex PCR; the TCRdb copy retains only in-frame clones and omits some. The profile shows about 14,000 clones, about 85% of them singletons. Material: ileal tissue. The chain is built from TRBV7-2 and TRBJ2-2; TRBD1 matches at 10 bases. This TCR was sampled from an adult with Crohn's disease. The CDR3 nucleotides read TGTGCCAGCAGCTTTACACCGGACAGGGGGGCCGGGGAGCTGTTTTTT. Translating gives CASSFTPDRGAGELFF.